These 20 T cell receptor beta chains came from one sample sequenced in a study of preoperative IRX-2 immunotherapy in early breast cancer. Measured with immunoSEQ multiplex PCR; TCRdb has only the in-frame clones, and not every one. Among about 34,000 clones listed, roughly 95% were seen once. The treatment denotes: preoperative locoregional IRX-2 cytokine immunotherapy. The sample was collected from a patient treated with IRX-2 immunotherapy. Receptors were obtained from a human donor with breast cancer.

This chain connects TRBV7-9 to TRBJ2-7; D not certain. V was clipped by 3 bases and J by 4 bases, with 13 bases between them. The CDR3 is 14 residues long. Per the germline V gene, CDR1 is SEHNR and CDR2 is FQNEAQ (reference sequence). CDR3 sequence reads: CASSLSAVPYEQYF. For the CDR3, the DNA is TGTGCCAGCAGCTTGAGCGCCGTCCCGTACGAGCAGTACTTC.

The chain has TRBV9 and TRBJ2-1; a weak D match, TRBD2 (5 bases). The CDR3 runs to 11 residues. Germline V gene sequence: CDR1 SGDLS, CDR2 YYNGEE. Trimming pared 3 bases from V and 14 bases from J, leaving 12 bases between. CDR3 coding DNA: TGTGCCAGCAGCGCCGGACTCCGAGAGTTCTTC. It translates to CASSAGLREFF.

V usage is TRBV29-1 and J usage is TRBJ1-2; D gene uncertain. Germline V gene sequence: CDR1 SQVTM, CDR2 ANQGSEA. This CDR3 has 12 residues. V was cut by 3 bases and J by 8 bases, with 13 bases left in between. The CDR3 sequence: CSVEGGFGGYTF. The CDR3 DNA sequence: TGCAGCGTTGAGGGAGGATTTGGCGGCTACACCTTC.

The chain employs TRBV4-1 and TRBJ2-5, with D tentatively TRBD1 (6 bases). CDR1 MGHRA and CDR2 YSYEKL come from the germline V gene. CDR3 length: 15 amino acids. The V and J ends lost 1 base and 0 bases respectively, with 9 bases between them. CDR3 sequence reads: CASSQGPGDQETQYF. The CDR3 DNA sequence: TGCGCCAGCAGCCAAGGGCCAGGGGACCAAGAGACCCAGTACTTC.

V usage is TRBV6-5 and J usage is TRBJ2-7, with D possibly being TRBD1 or TRBD2 (5 bases each). The length of the CDR3 is 14 residues. Germline CDR1 MNHEY, CDR2 SVGAGI. The V gene lost 2 bases and the J gene lost 2 bases, with 10 bases spanning the gap. The CDR3 coding sequence is TGTGCCAGCAGTTACGGGGGAAGGACCTACGAGCAGTACTTC. The encoded protein is CASSYGGRTYEQYF.

The rearrangement links TRBV28 to TRBJ1-6, with 9 bases identical to TRBD1. Germline V gene lookup returns CDR1 MDHEN and CDR2 SYDVKM. The V gene end was trimmed by 7 bases and the J gene end by 6 bases; junction bases not matched to a gene: 4. CDR3 length: 14 residues. CDR3 sequence reads: CASTQTGGNSPLHF. For the CDR3, the DNA is TGTGCCAGCACCCAGACAGGGGGTAATTCACCCCTCCACTTT.

The gene calls are TRBV27 and TRBJ2-7; D perhaps matches TRBD2 (5 bases). This CDR3 contains 14 residues. Germline CDR1 is MNHEY and CDR2 is SMNVEV (reference sequence). The ends were cut back, 2 bases at V and 0 bases at J, with 8 bases in the middle. CDR3 region: CASSLTRISYEQYF. The CDR3 DNA follows: TGTGCCAGCAGTTTAACTAGAATCTCCTACGAGCAGTACTTC.

This clone was found once. V usage is TRBV5-4 and J usage is TRBJ1-1; 8 bases align to TRBD1. The CDR3 length is 16 residues. Germline CDR1 reads SGHNT; CDR2 reads YYREEE (reference sequence). Losses at the gene ends were 4 bases for V and 1 base for J; bases not matched to a gene: 9. The CDR3 bases are TGTGCCAGCAGCCAGGACAGGGCTGAAAAGAACACTGAAGCTTTCTTT. This translates into CASSQDRAEKNTEAFF.

The J gene is TRBJ2-7, the V gene TRBV7-2; D tentatively fits TRBD1 or TRBD2 (5 bases each). Looked up from germline, CDR1 is SGHTA and CDR2 is FQGNSA. This CDR3 is built from 13 residues. V lost 4 bases to trimming and J lost 5 bases, with 12 bases between them. The CDR3 loop is CASSSDRGDEQYF. Here the CDR3 DNA reads TGTGCCAGCAGCTCTGACAGAGGGGACGAGCAGTACTTC. Variable domain in full (rest from reference TRBV7-2 and TRBJ2-7): GAGVSQSPSNKVTEKGKDVELRCDPISGHTALYWYRQSLGQGLEFLIYFQGNSAPDKSGLPSDRFSAERTGGSVSTLTIQRTQQEDSAVYLCASSSDRGDEQYFGPGTRLTVT.

The J gene is TRBJ1-1, the V gene TRBV5-5; TRBD1 matches at 7 bases. Germline CDR1 reads SGHKS; CDR2 reads YYEKEE (reference sequence). Losses at the gene ends were 2 bases for V and 6 bases for J; bases not matched to a gene: 4. The CDR3 has 13 amino acids. CDR3 DNA: TGTGCCAGCAGCTTCAACAGGGGCTCTGAAGCTTTCTTT. It codes for CASSFNRGSEAFF.

CDR3 region: CASSPPGRQTEAFF. The CDR3 DNA sequence: TGTGCCAGCTCACCACCGGGTAGACAGACTGAAGCTTTCTTT. The chain employs TRBV18 and TRBJ1-1, with D tentatively TRBD1 (5 bases). Germline V gene lookup returns CDR1 KGHSH and CDR2 LQKENI. The CDR3 length is 14 residues. V shed 0 bases and J shed 5 bases, with 10 bases lying between them. The entire variable domain, with the rest obtained from reference TRBV18 and TRBJ1-1, is as follows: NAGVMQNPRHLVRRRGQEARLRCSPMKGHSHVYWYRQLPEEGLKFMVYLQKENIIDESGMPKERFSAEFPKEGPSILRIQQVVRGDSAAYFCASSPPGRQTEAFFGQGTRLTVV.

The chain links TRBV9 to TRBJ2-3, with no clear D. The CDR3 sequence is 12 residues long. Trimming took 2 bases from V and 4 from J, leaving 5 bases between them. The V gene's germline CDR1 is SGDLS and CDR2 YYNGEE. The CDR3 bases are TGTGCCAGCAGCGTCAGTGCAGATACGCAGTATTTT. Protein: CASSVSADTQYF.

This rearrangement joins TRBV4-2 to TRBJ2-4, with 7 bases matching TRBD2. With 1 base clipped from V and 0 bases from J, the junction kept 3 bases outside the gene matches. CDR1 is LGHNA, CDR2 YNFKEQ, per germline. CDR3 length: 16 residues. The CDR3 sequence: CASSQGREGAKNIQYF. The CDR3 DNA reads as TGTGCCAGCAGCCAAGGAAGGGAGGGAGCCAAAAACATTCAGTACTTC.

The chain recombines TRBV14 with TRBJ1-5, with D tentatively TRBD1 (6 bases). V dropped 0 bases and J dropped 0 bases, with 24 bases sitting between them. The germline V gene encodes CDR1 SGHDN and CDR2 FVKESK. The length of the CDR3 is 21 residues. As DNA, the CDR3 is TGTGCCAGCAGCCAAGAAGACACAGGGTTGGGCAGGTTGTATAGCAATCAGCCCCAGCATTTT. This codes for CASSQEDTGLGRLYSNQPQHF.

Concerning this clone itself: A junction end diverges from the germline sequence, so it may reflect a read error. The chain links TRBV7-7 to TRBJ1-3, with D unclear. The length of the CDR3 is 15 residues. Germline V gene sequence: CDR1 SSHAT, CDR2 FNYEAQ (reference sequence). The CDR3 region is CASSLDRAPGNTIYF. The CDR3 coding sequence is TGTGCTAGCAGCTTAGATCGGGCACCTGGAAACACCATATATTTT.

This chain joins TRBV6-5 and TRBJ2-2, with D possibly matching TRBD1 (5 bases). CDR3 length: 14 amino acids. Trimming took 5 bases from V and 3 from J, leaving 10 bases between them. Germline CDR1 reads MNHEY; CDR2 reads SVGAGI. The CDR3 DNA follows: TGTGCCAGCAGTCATTTACAGGACACCGGGGAGCTGTTTTTT. Protein product: CASSHLQDTGELFF.

The rearrangement uses TRBV2 and TRBJ2-7; TRBD1 might be the D (5 bases). The CDR3 length is 14 residues. The germline V gene encodes CDR1 SNHLY and CDR2 FYNNEI. V shed 3 bases and J shed 1 base, with 10 bases lying between them. The CDR3 nucleotides read TGTGCCAGCAGTGACAACAGGTGGTCCTACGAGCAGTACTTC. The encoded protein is CASSDNRWSYEQYF.

Notes on this clone: The DNA is omitted, as the CDR3 cannot be located on it reliably, and the CDR3 follows TCRdb's listing. The chain recombines TRBV6-6 with TRBJ2-1; TRBD2, the table's D call, lacks a check against the DNA. The germline V gene encodes CDR1 MNHNY and CDR2 SVGAGI (reference sequence). The CDR3 is 15 amino acids in total, end residues counted. The CDR3 loop reads CASSTSGGPYNEQFF.

The V call is TRBV5-1, the J call TRBJ2-2; maybe TRBD2 (6 bases). V was trimmed by 5 bases and J by 7 bases, leaving 21 bases between them. The CDR3 is 16 amino acids. Per the germline V gene, CDR1 is SGHRS and CDR2 is YFSETQ. The CDR3 DNA sequence: TGCGCCAGCAGTGATGGGGGGTCACCCCTCGGCGGGGAGCTGTTTTTT. Amino acids: CASSDGGSPLGGELFF.

V and J are TRBV7-3 and TRBJ2-1; D ambiguous. Germline CDR1 and CDR2: SGHTA and FQGTGA. This CDR3 has 15 amino acids. V dropped 2 bases and J dropped 0 bases, with 8 bases sitting between them. The CDR3 DNA reads TGTGCCAGCAGCTTAGCCGTTAGCTCCTACAATGAGCAGTTCTTC. This encodes CASSLAVSSYNEQFF.